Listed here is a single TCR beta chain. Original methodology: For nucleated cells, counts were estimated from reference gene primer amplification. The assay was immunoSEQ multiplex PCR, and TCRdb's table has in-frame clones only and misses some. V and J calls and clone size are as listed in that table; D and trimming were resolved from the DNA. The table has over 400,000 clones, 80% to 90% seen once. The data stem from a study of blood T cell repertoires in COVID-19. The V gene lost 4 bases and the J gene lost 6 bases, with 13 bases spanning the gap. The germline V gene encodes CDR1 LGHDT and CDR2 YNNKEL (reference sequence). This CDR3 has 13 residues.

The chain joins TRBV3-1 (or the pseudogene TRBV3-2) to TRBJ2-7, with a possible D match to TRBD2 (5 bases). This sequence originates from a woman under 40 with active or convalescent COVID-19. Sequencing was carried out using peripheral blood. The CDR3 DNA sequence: TGTGCCAGCAGCCTAACAAGCGGCCGCGAGCAGTACTTC. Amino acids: CASSLTSGREQYF.